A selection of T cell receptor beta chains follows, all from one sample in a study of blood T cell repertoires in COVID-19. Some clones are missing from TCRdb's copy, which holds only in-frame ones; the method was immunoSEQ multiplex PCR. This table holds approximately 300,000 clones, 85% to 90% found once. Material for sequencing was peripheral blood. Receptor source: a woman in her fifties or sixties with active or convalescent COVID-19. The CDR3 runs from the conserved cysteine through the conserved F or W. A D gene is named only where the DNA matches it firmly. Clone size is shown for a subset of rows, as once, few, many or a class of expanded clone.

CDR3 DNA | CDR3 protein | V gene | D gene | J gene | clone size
TGTGCCAGCTCACCACCCGGACTAGCGGGAGGCTCCTACAATGAGCAGTTCTTC | CASSPPGLAGGSYNEQFF | TRBV18 | TRBD2 | TRBJ2-1 | NA
TGTGCCAGCAGCTTACAAGCGGGAGTCTACGAGCAGTACTTC | CASSLQAGVYEQYF | TRBV7-9 | TRBD2 | TRBJ2-7 | NA
TGTGCCAGCAGCTTGGGGGGACAGGAAAACATTCAGTACTTC | CASSLGGQENIQYF | TRBV13 | TRBD1 | TRBJ2-4 | NA
TGTGCCTGGAGTGTAAGGGGCAGGGACACCAATGGCTACACCTTC | CAWSVRGRDTNGYTF | TRBV30 | NA | TRBJ1-2 | few
TGTGCCATCAGTGGGGCAGCGGGTCCTCAAGAGACCCAGTACTTC | CAISGAAGPQETQYF | TRBV10-3 | NA | TRBJ2-5 | NA
TGTGCCAGCAGCTTAGCGGGCCGACAGGGGTGGGCTTTCTTT | CASSLAGRQGWAFF | TRBV7-9 | TRBD1 | TRBJ1-1 | NA
TGTGCCACCAGCAGAGATAGTCCCGACAGAACCTACGAGCAGTACTTC | CATSRDSPDRTYEQYF | TRBV15 | NA | TRBJ2-7 | few
TGTGCCAGCAGTTACAAGAAGGAGGGTGGTGGCTACACCTTC | CASSYKKEGGGYTF | TRBV6-2/TRBV6-3 | NA | TRBJ1-2 | NA
TGTGCCAGCAGCTTGGGGACTAGCGGAAGGGAGACCCAGTACTTC | CASSLGTSGRETQYF | TRBV5-8 | TRBD2 | TRBJ2-5 | NA
TGTGCCAGCAGCTCGACAGGGTTGGGCAATCAGCCCCAGCATTTT | CASSSTGLGNQPQHF | TRBV5-8 | TRBD1 | TRBJ1-5 | once
TGTGCCAGCAGCCCCGGGAGATTAGGGACCCAGTACTTC | CASSPGRLGTQYF | TRBV6-5 | NA | TRBJ2-5 | NA
TGTGCCACCAGCAGAGGACTCGACGGCAATGAGCAGTTCTTC | CATSRGLDGNEQFF | TRBV15 | NA | TRBJ2-1 | NA
TGTGCATTCAGCTCGGGACAGGGGGCTCGTGGGGCCAACGTCCTGACTTTC | CAFSSGQGARGANVLTF | TRBV30 | TRBD1 | TRBJ2-6 | few
TGCGCCAGCAGCCAAGCCGGGAGGGAGGACACTGAAGCTTTCTTT | CASSQAGREDTEAFF | TRBV4-1 | NA | TRBJ1-1 | NA
TGTGCCAGCAGTTACAGACTAGGGAGCTACGAGCAGTACTTC | CASSYRLGSYEQYF | TRBV6-6 | NA | TRBJ2-7 | NA
TGTGCCAGCAGCCAAGGACCAGCGGGCCTTAGCGAGCAGTACTTC | CASSQGPAGLSEQYF | TRBV14 | NA | TRBJ2-7 | few
TGTGCCAGCAGTTTATCTGGCAGGGACAGATTCTCTGGAAACACCATATATTTT | CASSLSGRDRFSGNTIYF | TRBV27 | TRBD1 | TRBJ1-3 | NA
TGTGCCAGCAGCTCCACCGGGACTAGCGTTGATACGCAGTATTTT | CASSSTGTSVDTQYF | TRBV7-9 | TRBD2 | TRBJ2-3 | NA
TGCGCCAGCAGCCCCACAGGGCCGGGCACTGAAGCTTTCTTT | CASSPTGPGTEAFF | TRBV4-3 | NA | TRBJ1-1 | NA
TGTGCCAGCAGTTCAAACAGGGGAGCCGAGTACGAGCAGTACTTC | CASSSNRGAEYEQYF | TRBV6-5 | TRBD1 | TRBJ2-7 | NA
TGTGCCAGCAGAAGCAGGGGTGGCACTAATGAAAAACTGTTTTTT | CASRSRGGTNEKLFF | TRBV6-5 | NA | TRBJ1-4 | NA
TGCGCCAGCAGCTCATCTAGCTCTCTCTACACCTTC | CASSSSSSLYTF | TRBV5-1 | NA | TRBJ1-2 | few
TGTGCCAGCAGCTCCCAGGCACAGAACACAGATACGCAGTATTTT | CASSSQAQNTDTQYF | TRBV13 | NA | TRBJ2-3 | once
TGTGCCAGCTCACCTTGGGACAGGTCTTATGGCTACACCTTC | CASSPWDRSYGYTF | TRBV18 | TRBD1 | TRBJ1-2 | NA
TGTGCCAGCTCACCACCGGGTAGGGAGTTTTACAATGAGCAGTTCTTC | CASSPPGREFYNEQFF | TRBV18 | NA | TRBJ2-1 | NA
TGTGCCAGCAGCGGACAGGGGGGGAACACTGAAGCTTTCTTT | CASSGQGGNTEAFF | TRBV5-4 | TRBD1 | TRBJ1-1 | NA
TGCGCCAGCAGCCATCGTGTTCGAGAGACCCAGTACTTC | CASSHRVRETQYF | TRBV4-3 | NA | TRBJ2-5 | NA
TGTGCCTGGAGTCCTGGCAGTTATAGCAATCAGCCCCAGCATTTT | CAWSPGSYSNQPQHF | TRBV30 | NA | TRBJ1-5 | NA
TGTGCCAGCAGCCAAGGAGACAGGGTGGCTGGAAACACCATATATTTT | CASSQGDRVAGNTIYF | TRBV3-1/TRBV3-2 | TRBD1 | TRBJ1-3 | NA
TGCGCCAGCAGCCAAACTCGGACAGGGAATAACTATGGCTACACCTTC | CASSQTRTGNNYGYTF | TRBV4-1 | TRBD1 | TRBJ1-2 | NA
TGCGCCAGCAGCCAACCCAGGGGTTCATACGAGCAGTACTTC | CASSQPRGSYEQYF | TRBV4-1 | NA | TRBJ2-7 | NA
TGTGCCAGCACCCTATCATCGGGGAGGGGCACTGAAGCTTTCTTT | CASTLSSGRGTEAFF | TRBV28 | NA | TRBJ1-1 | NA
TGCGCCAGCAGCCAAGGGACAGGGACGGGGGCCAACGTCCTGACTTTC | CASSQGTGTGANVLTF | TRBV4-3 | TRBD1 | TRBJ2-6 | NA
TGTGCCACCAGCAGGGGGGATGGGACTAACCCTTCCTACGAGCAGTACTTC | CATSRGDGTNPSYEQYF | TRBV15 | TRBD2 | TRBJ2-7 | NA
TGTGCCAGTTGGGCGGGGGGCTCCTCTGGGGCCAACGTCCTGACTTTC | CASWAGGSSGANVLTF | TRBV19 | TRBD2 | TRBJ2-6 | NA
TGTGCCATCAGTGACAGGGTCACTGAAGCTTTCTTT | CAISDRVTEAFF | TRBV10-3 | NA | TRBJ1-1 | NA
TGTGCCAGCAGTTCCGCCTACGAGCAGTACTTC | CASSSAYEQYF | TRBV6-2/TRBV6-3 | NA | TRBJ2-7 | NA
TGTGCCTGGAACCGAGACTACGAGCAGTACTTC | CAWNRDYEQYF | TRBV30 | NA | TRBJ2-7 | once
TGTGCCAGCAGCGTTCGTCCGGGAGCGACGTACGAGCAGTACTTC | CASSVRPGATYEQYF | TRBV9 | NA | TRBJ2-7 | NA
TGTGCCAGCAGTTACCGGTCCGGACAGACGTTGAACACTGAAGCTTTCTTT | CASSYRSGQTLNTEAFF | TRBV6-2/TRBV6-3 | NA | TRBJ1-1 | NA
TGTGCCAGCAGCGTAACGGGGGAGACCCAGTACTTC | CASSVTGETQYF | TRBV7-9 | NA | TRBJ2-5 | NA
TGTGCCAGCAGCTTGGCCGGCAGCCGGGACGGGGAGCTGTTTTTT | CASSLAGSRDGELFF | TRBV5-8 | NA | TRBJ2-2 | NA
TGTGCCAGCAGCTCCCATAGCGACAGGGGGAACGGCTACACCTTC | CASSSHSDRGNGYTF | TRBV7-8 | TRBD1 | TRBJ1-2 | NA
TGTGCCAGCAGCCAAGATCCCGTGTCGGTGAATCAGCCCCAGCATTTT | CASSQDPVSVNQPQHF | TRBV3-1/TRBV3-2 | NA | TRBJ1-5 | NA
TGTGCCAGCAGCTTAGGGACAGGGGGCCTCGGAGAGACCCAGTACTTC | CASSLGTGGLGETQYF | TRBV7-3 | TRBD1 | TRBJ2-5 | NA
TGTGCCTGGAGTCCCTATGGGGGACAGGGGCGGGACACTGAAGCTTTCTTT | CAWSPYGGQGRDTEAFF | TRBV30 | TRBD1 | TRBJ1-1 | few
TGTGCCAGCAGTTTCGGGTTCACTGAAGCTTTCTTT | CASSFGFTEAFF | TRBV12-3/TRBV12-4 | NA | TRBJ1-1 | NA
TGTGCCAGTAGTATCAGCAGGGGCTTCTCTGGAAACACCATATATTTT | CASSISRGFSGNTIYF | TRBV19 | NA | TRBJ1-3 | NA
TGTGCCACCAGTGATCCCCGGGGTTCAGGAAACACCATATATTTT | CATSDPRGSGNTIYF | TRBV24-1 | NA | TRBJ1-3 | NA